This T cell receptor (beta chain) was profiled in a study of OX40 agonist ivuxolimab in advanced cancers. The repertoire was sequenced with immunoSEQ multiplex PCR; TCRdb's copy has only in-frame clones and lacks some. Of about 90,000 clones listed, about 90% were seen once; the top ten hold 1.5% to 2%. As to this clone: No antigen is known for it.

Study-level results: Antigen specificity of clonally expanded peripheral T cells was not established. There was clonal expansion of CD4+ and CD8+ blood T cells by week 6 at 0.1 to 3.0 mg/kg. Among T cells, CD8+ cells averaged more expanded clones than CD4+ cells.

Per germline, CDR1 SGHNT and CDR2 YYREEE (reference sequence). The CDR3 spans 16 residues. V was pared by 3 bases and J by 0 bases, with 15 bases between. The chain employs TRBV5-4 and TRBJ1-1; D unresolved. The sequencing here drew on CD4+ or CD8+ T cells sorted from blood, taken in a trial of the OX40 agonist ivuxolimab. The source is an adult with an advanced solid tumor such as melanoma, head and neck, liver or kidney cancer. CDR3 protein: CASSWGVQTLNTEAFF. The CDR3 DNA sequence: TGTGCCAGCAGCTGGGGAGTACAGACCTTGAACACTGAAGCTTTCTTT.